The 18 T cell receptor beta chains presented below share a single source sample, sequenced in a study of cytomegalovirus exposure and HLA in healthy donors. Clones were read by immunoSEQ multiplex PCR, and TCRdb kept only the in-frame ones, dropping some. The sample yields tens of thousands of clones, around 97% seen once. Input material: PBMCs. The source of these receptors is a young woman in good health and CMV-seropositive.

V and J are TRBV7-8 and TRBJ1-5; D gene uncertain. The CDR3 extends over 14 amino acids. Deletions cut 0 bases from V and 5 bases from J, with 8 bases between. The germline CDR1 and CDR2 sequences are SGHVS and FQNEAQ. The CDR3: CASSLASGDQPQHF. The CDR3 bases are TGTGCCAGCAGCTTAGCGAGCGGGGATCAGCCCCAGCATTTT.

This clone was recorded only once. An end of the junction does not agree with germline; a read error may underlie this. The CDR3 sequence: CASSRTLTGSHEQYF. In DNA form, the CDR3 reads TGTGCTAGCAGCCGTACCCTGACAGGGTCCCACGAGCAGTACTTC. This chain connects TRBV7-7 to TRBJ2-7; 7 bases are shared with TRBD1. The CDR3 is made up of 15 amino acids. CDR1 and CDR2 (germline): SSHAT, FNYEAQ (reference sequence).

The chain uses TRBV11-1 and TRBJ2-7, with 7 bases aligning to TRBD1. The J segment lost 3 bases and the V segment lost 5 bases, leaving 7 bases of the junction unmatched. The CDR3 has 14 residues. CDR1 is SGHAT, CDR2 FQDESV, per germline (reference sequence). In nucleotides, the CDR3 is TGTGCCAGCAGCCGAGAGAGACAGGGCTACGAGCAGTACTTC. Its protein product is CASSRERQGYEQYF. The full variable domain, with the rest looked up from reference TRBV11-1 and TRBJ2-7, is EAEVAQSPRYKITEKSQAVAFWCDPISGHATLYWYRQILGQGPELLVQFQDESVVDDSQLPKDRFSAERLKGVDSTLKIQPAELGDSAMYLCASSRERQGYEQYFGPGTRLTVT.

The CDR3 DNA reads as TGTGCCAGCGAACCCCAGGGAGGGACTGAAGCTTTCTTT. Translation gives CASEPQGGTEAFF. The rearrangement links TRBV7-2 to TRBJ1-1, with D perhaps matching TRBD1 (5 bases). Trimming took 8 bases from V and 5 from J, leaving 15 bases between them. The germline gives CDR1 SGHTA, CDR2 FQGNSA. This CDR3 comprises 13 residues.

In its sample, this clone was seen once. The CDR3 loop is CASSPRQGMNTEAFF. The DNA of the CDR3 is TGCGCCAGCAGCCCTCGGCAGGGGATGAACACTGAAGCTTTCTTT. This sequence joins TRBV5-1 and TRBJ1-1, with D perhaps matching TRBD1 (6 bases). V was pared by 4 bases and J by 0 bases, with 13 bases between. In germline, CDR1 is SGHRS, CDR2 YFSETQ. The CDR3 consists of 15 residues.

This sequence joins TRBV6-1 and TRBJ1-2; TRBD1 is a possible D gene (5 bases). The CDR3 contains 15 residues. Per germline, CDR1 MNHNS and CDR2 SASEGT. Trimming cost V 5 bases and J 2 bases, with 15 bases left between them. In nucleotides, the CDR3 is TGTGCCAGCAGTCAAGGGCCGTCAGGGAACTATGGCTACACCTTC. Protein: CASSQGPSGNYGYTF.

V usage is TRBV12-5 and J usage is TRBJ2-2, with TRBD1 matching over 10 bases. This CDR3 is built from 18 residues. V lost 3 bases to trimming and J lost 2 bases; unmatched junction nucleotides: 9. Germline assignment: CDR1 LGHNT and CDR2 FRNRAP. CDR3 bases: TGTGCTAGTGGTTTTAGGCCAGGGACAGGGGAAAACACCGGGGAGCTGTTTTTT. Amino acids: CASGFRPGTGENTGELFF. The full variable domain, in which reference TRBV12-5 and TRBJ2-2 provide the parts outside the CDR3, is DARVTQTPRHKVTEMGQEVTMRCQPILGHNTVFWYRQTMMQGLELLAYFRNRAPLDDSGMPKDRFSAEMPDATLATLKIQPSEPRDSAVYFCASGFRPGTGENTGELFFGEGSRLTVL.

The chain recombines TRBV9 with TRBJ2-5; 7 positions match TRBD1. CDR3 length: 13 residues. The V and J ends lost 3 bases and 6 bases, in that order; junction bases with no gene match: 5. The germline gives CDR1 SGDLS, CDR2 YYNGEE. The CDR3 loop reads CASSDRGMKTQYF. The CDR3 DNA reads TGTGCCAGCAGCGACAGGGGAATGAAGACCCAGTACTTC.

This clone appeared a single time. The chain combines TRBV5-1 with TRBJ2-3, with TRBD2 identical over 12 bases. This CDR3 has 17 residues. Germline loops: CDR1 SGHRS, CDR2 YFSETQ. Unmatched junction bases numbered 12, after V lost 4 bases and J lost 6 bases. CDR3: CASSTIRLAGESDTQYF. CDR3 nucleotide sequence: TGCGCCAGCAGCACTATAAGACTAGCGGGAGAATCGGATACGCAGTATTTT.

This chain connects TRBV7-9 to TRBJ1-2; 7 positions match TRBD1. With V trimmed by 2 bases and J by 0 bases, 3 bases remained unmatched. CDR3 length equals 15 residues. CDR1 is SEHNR, CDR2 FQNEAQ, per germline (reference sequence). CDR3 sequence (DNA): TGTGCCAGCAGCTTAATCGGGACAGCTAACTATGGCTACACCTTC. Translation: CASSLIGTANYGYTF.

V and J are TRBV6-5 and TRBJ1-1; D is undetermined. The CDR3 has 13 amino acids. CDR1 and CDR2 from the germline V gene are MNHEY and SVGAGI. V was trimmed by 5 bases and J by 3 bases, leaving 10 bases between them. CDR3 nucleotides: TGTGCCAGCAGTCTTGGGGAGGACACTGAAGCTTTCTTT. Protein product: CASSLGEDTEAFF.

This clone was recorded once. The J gene is TRBJ2-3, the V gene TRBV27, with 11 nucleotides matching TRBD2. In germline, CDR1 is MNHEY, CDR2 SMNVEV (reference sequence). V trimming: 5 bases; J trimming: 4 bases; junction bases outside the gene matches: 8. This CDR3 has 16 residues. CDR3 in amino acids: CASSKLLAGGSDTQYF. The CDR3 nucleotides are TGTGCCAGCAGTAAACTGCTAGCGGGAGGTTCAGATACGCAGTATTTT.

The chain links TRBV4-1 to TRBJ2-7; the D gene is possibly TRBD1 (6 bases). The V gene lost 1 base and the J gene lost 4 bases, with 20 bases spanning the gap. The CDR3 spans 17 residues. Germline V gives CDR1 MGHRA, CDR2 YSYEKL. The CDR3 reads CASSQVFVGAVGYEQYF. As DNA, the CDR3 is TGCGCCAGCAGCCAAGTTTTCGTGGGGGCTGTTGGGTACGAGCAGTACTTC.

The DNA of the CDR3 is TGTGCCAGCAGTTTACTGGGGGGGCTTGTCAACGAGCAGTACTTC. Its protein product is CASSLLGGLVNEQYF. The chain recombines TRBV28 with TRBJ2-7, with D maybe TRBD2 (7 bases). CDR3 length: 15 amino acids. Germline loops: CDR1 MDHEN, CDR2 SYDVKM. V gave up 2 bases and J gave up 5 bases, with 16 bases separating them.

This chain uses TRBV2 with TRBJ2-7; TRBD1 might be the D (5 bases). This CDR3 region has 12 residues. Trimming removed 1 base at V and 4 bases at J, with 5 bases between. Germline CDR1 is SNHLY and CDR2 is FYNNEI. CDR3 coding DNA: TGTGCCAGCAGTGAAGAGGGGTACGAGCAGTACTTC. Amino acids: CASSEEGYEQYF. The whole variable domain, remainder taken from reference TRBV2 and TRBJ2-7, is EPEVTQTPSHQVTQMGQEVILRCVPISNHLYFYWYRQILGQKVEFLVSFYNNEISEKSEIFDDQFSVERPDGSNFTLKIRSTKLEDSAMYFCASSEEGYEQYFGPGTRLTVT.

The V and J genes are TRBV19 and TRBJ1-2; 7 bases fit TRBD1. Germline V CDR1 and CDR2: LNHDA, SQIVND (reference sequence). The CDR3 is made up of 14 amino acids. Trimming took 4 bases from V and 8 from J; bases not matched to a gene: 10. This chain's CDR3 is CASSTGTDSGGYTF. CDR3 sequence (DNA): TGTGCCAGTAGTACCGGGACAGACTCGGGAGGCTACACCTTC.

The chain uses TRBV28 and TRBJ2-5, with a tentative D call TRBD1 (5 bases). CDR1 is MDHEN and CDR2 is SYDVKM in the germline V gene. V lost 6 bases and J lost 2, with 10 bases in between. The length of the CDR3 is 13 residues. The CDR3: CASSDSGQETQYF. The CDR3 bases are TGTGCCAGCAGCGACAGTGGTCAAGAGACCCAGTACTTC.

The CDR3 bases are TGTGCCAGCAGCTCGCTGGAACTAGCGGGAGAGACCCAGTACTTC. This encodes CASSSLELAGETQYF. V usage is TRBV11-2 and J usage is TRBJ2-5, with 9 bases matching TRBD2. CDR3 length: 15 residues. The germline gives CDR1 SGHAT, CDR2 FQNNGV. Trimming cost V 4 bases and J 4 bases; bases outside gene matches: 7.